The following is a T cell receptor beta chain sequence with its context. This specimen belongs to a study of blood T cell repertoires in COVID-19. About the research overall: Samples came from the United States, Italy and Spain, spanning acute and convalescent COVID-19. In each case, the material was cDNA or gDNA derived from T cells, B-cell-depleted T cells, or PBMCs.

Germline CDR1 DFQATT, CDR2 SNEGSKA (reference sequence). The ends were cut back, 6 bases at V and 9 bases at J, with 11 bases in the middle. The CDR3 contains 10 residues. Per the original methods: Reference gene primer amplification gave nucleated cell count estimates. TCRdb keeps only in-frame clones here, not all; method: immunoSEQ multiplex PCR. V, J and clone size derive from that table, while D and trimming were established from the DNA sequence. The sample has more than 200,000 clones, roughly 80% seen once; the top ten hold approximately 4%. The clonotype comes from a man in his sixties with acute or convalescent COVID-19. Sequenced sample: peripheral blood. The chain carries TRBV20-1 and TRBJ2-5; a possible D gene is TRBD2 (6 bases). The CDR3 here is CSAERVAQYF. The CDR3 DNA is TGCAGTGCCGAGCGGGTGGCCCAGTACTTC.